These 20 T cell receptor beta chains came from one sample sequenced in a study of blood T cell repertoires in COVID-19. Assay: immunoSEQ multiplex PCR; the TCRdb copy retains only in-frame clones and omits some. Here the sample spans 25,000 to 30,000 clones, 60% to 80% being singletons. The sequenced sample consisted of peripheral blood. These receptors were obtained from a boy aged 2-15 years with active or convalescent COVID-19.

This chain uses TRBV10-3 with TRBJ2-7; a possible D gene is TRBD2 (6 bases). The V end was cut by 3 bases, the J end by 5 bases, with 17 bases between. Germline CDR1 reads ENHRY; CDR2 reads SYGVKD. This CDR3 region has 15 residues. The DNA of the CDR3 is TGTGCCATCAGTGAAGGCGGGGCCCAGGTAAACGAGCAGTACTTC. Its translation is CAISEGGAQVNEQYF.

This clone has a handful of counts. This chain connects TRBV6-5 to TRBJ1-4, with a weak D call TRBD1 (5 bases). Trimming took off 5 bases at V and 9 bases at J, with 13 bases between the two ends. Germline CDR1 MNHEY, CDR2 SVGAGI. There are 13 residues in the CDR3. In DNA, the CDR3 is TGTGCCAGCAGTCATCCGGGGACTAAAAAACTGTTTTTT. Translating it yields CASSHPGTKKLFF.

This clone was observed once. The chain recombines TRBV15 with TRBJ1-3; weak D call: TRBD1 (6 bases). Germline loops: CDR1 LNHNV, CDR2 YYDKDF (reference sequence). V was cut by 3 bases and J by 4 bases, with 13 bases left in between. This CDR3 contains 15 residues. The CDR3: CATSRDATGGNTIYF. The CDR3 nucleotides are TGTGCCACCAGCAGGGACGCAACAGGGGGAAACACCATATATTTT.

This clone was picked up one time. The rearrangement links TRBV6-2 or TRBV6-3 to TRBJ2-1, with TRBD2 matching 7 bases. The V and J ends lost 4 bases and 0 bases, in that order; junction bases with no gene match: 9. The CDR3 contains 17 residues. CDR1 is MNHEY, CDR2 SVGEGT, per germline. The CDR3 sequence: CASSLRLAWSSYNEQFF. CDR3 DNA sequence: TGTGCCAGCAGTTTACGACTAGCTTGGAGCTCCTACAATGAGCAGTTCTTC.

The chain links TRBV19 to TRBJ1-1; perhaps TRBD1 as D (5 bases). This CDR3 is built from 15 residues. Germline V CDR1 and CDR2: LNHDA, SQIVND (reference sequence). The V gene lost 1 base and the J gene lost 1 base, with 10 bases spanning the gap. The CDR3 spells CASSIVGQGNTEAFF. CDR3 in DNA: TGTGCCAGTAGTATAGTTGGCCAGGGGAACACTGAAGCTTTCTTT.

This clone was recorded only once. This chain uses TRBV11-1 with TRBJ1-2; the D gene is possibly TRBD1 (5 bases). The germline V gene has CDR1 SGHAT and CDR2 FQDESV (reference sequence). The CDR3 is 12 amino acids. The ends were cut back, 10 bases at V and 7 bases at J, with 16 bases in the middle. CDR3 protein: CATALGDSGYTF. The DNA for the CDR3 is TGTGCCACCGCCCTAGGGGACTCTGGCTACACCTTC.

The DNA for the CDR3 is TGTGCCAGCAGCTTCACTAGCGGGGGGTCCGAGACCCAGTACTTC. Translating it yields CASSFTSGGSETQYF. The rearrangement joins TRBV11-2 to TRBJ2-5; 12 bases are a match to TRBD2. The V and J ends lost 3 bases and 5 bases, in that order; junction bases with no gene match: 4. The CDR3 extends over 15 amino acids. Germline assignment: CDR1 SGHAT and CDR2 FQNNGV.

The chain links TRBV6-5 to TRBJ1-6; weak D call: TRBD1 (6 bases). Per the germline V gene, CDR1 is MNHEY and CDR2 is SVGAGI. Trimming pared 5 bases from V and 10 bases from J, leaving 18 bases between. The CDR3 runs to 15 residues. CDR3 residues: CASSTSTGLQSPLHF. The CDR3, as DNA: TGTGCCAGCAGTACTTCAACAGGGCTCCAATCACCCCTCCACTTT.

This chain joins TRBV2 and TRBJ2-2; possible D gene TRBD2, 5 bases. V lost 6 bases, J lost 0 bases, and 8 bases lay in between. From germline, CDR1 is SNHLY and CDR2 FYNNEI. This CDR3 is 14 amino acids long. CDR3 coding DNA: TGTGCCAGCAGGGAGCGGCCGAACACCGGGGAGCTGTTTTTT. Residues: CASRERPNTGELFF. Combining the CDR3 with reference TRBV2 and TRBJ2-2 gives the whole variable domain EPEVTQTPSHQVTQMGQEVILRCVPISNHLYFYWYRQILGQKVEFLVSFYNNEISEKSEIFDDQFSVERPDGSNFTLKIRSTKLEDSAMYFCASRERPNTGELFFGEGSRLTVL.

The rearrangement links TRBV19 to TRBJ2-1; the match to TRBD2 covers 12 bases. The V gene's germline CDR1 is LNHDA and CDR2 SQIVND (reference sequence). There are 15 residues in the CDR3. Trimming removed 3 bases from V and 10 bases from J; junction bases left unmatched: 7. CDR3 sequence reads: CASSIGLAGGKEQFF. The DNA for the CDR3 is TGTGCCAGTAGTATTGGGCTAGCGGGGGGGAAGGAGCAGTTCTTC.

The genes are TRBV15 and TRBJ1-1, with no clear D. This CDR3 is 14 amino acids long. Germline assignment: CDR1 LNHNV and CDR2 YYDKDF (reference sequence). The V end was cut by 0 bases, the J end by 4 bases, with 9 bases between. CDR3 nucleotide sequence: TGTGCCACCAGCAGAGATTTCCCGGGCACTGAAGCTTTCTTT. Its translation: CATSRDFPGTEAFF.

The chain has TRBV29-1 and TRBJ1-1; possibly TRBD1 for D (5 bases). The V end was cut by 5 bases, the J end by 4 bases, with 8 bases between. CDR1 SQVTM and CDR2 ANQGSEA come from the germline V gene. The CDR3 covers 11 residues. The CDR3, as DNA: TGCAGCGTTCGCGGGGGCACTGAAGCTTTCTTT. Translating it yields CSVRGGTEAFF. Filled out from reference TRBV29-1 and TRBJ1-1, the complete variable domain reads SAVISQKPSRDICQRGTSLTIQCQVDSQVTMMFWYRQQPGQSLTLIATANQGSEATYESGFVIDKFPISRPNLTFSTLTVSNMSPEDSSIYLCSVRGGTEAFFGQGTRLTVV.

The rearrangement joins TRBV2 to TRBJ2-7; 12 nucleotides agree with TRBD2. This CDR3 comprises 12 residues. From germline, CDR1 is SNHLY and CDR2 FYNNEI. Trimming at V came to 10 bases and at J to 4 bases, leaving 2 bases not matched to a gene. In nucleotides, the CDR3 is TGTGCCACGGGACTAGCGGGTTACGAGCAGTACTTC. Protein: CATGLAGYEQYF.

This clone was observed a few times. The V call is TRBV6-6, the J call TRBJ2-7, with a weak D call TRBD1 (5 bases). Germline loops: CDR1 MNHNY, CDR2 SVGAGI (reference sequence). CDR3 length: 12 residues. Trimming removed 5 bases from V and 2 bases from J, with 7 bases in between. Written as DNA, the CDR3 is TGTGCCAGCAGTGGGGCCGCCTACGAGCAGTACTTC. Its translation: CASSGAAYEQYF.

CDR3 sequence reads: CASSQGTGAYGYTF. The DNA for the CDR3 is TGTGCCAGCAGCCAAGGTACAGGAGCCTATGGCTACACCTTC. V gene TRBV3-1 (or the pseudogene TRBV3-2) combines with J gene TRBJ1-2, with D tentatively TRBD1 (5 bases). This CDR3 comprises 14 residues. Per the germline V gene, CDR1 is LGHDT and CDR2 is YNNKEL (reference sequence). The V end was cut by 1 base, the J end by 4 bases, with 10 bases between.

The chain links TRBV29-1 to TRBJ1-1; D is ambiguous. Germline CDR1 and CDR2: SQVTM and ANQGSEA. This CDR3 spans 11 amino acids. Trimming left V 3 bases short and J 11 bases short, with 13 bases between. For the CDR3, the DNA is TGCAGCGTTGATTCTAACTTTAAGGCTTTCTTT. As protein: CSVDSNFKAFF.

The J gene is TRBJ1-5, the V gene TRBV28, with 9 positions matching TRBD1. CDR3 size: 16 residues. V lost 5 bases to trimming and J lost 3 bases; unmatched junction nucleotides: 8. CDR1 and CDR2 from the germline V gene are MDHEN and SYDVKM. Here the CDR3 reads CASSMLQGADNQPQHF. The CDR3 nucleotides are TGTGCCAGCAGTATGTTACAGGGGGCGGACAATCAGCCCCAGCATTTT.

This clone has only one observation. The chain joins TRBV5-4 to TRBJ1-2, with D perhaps matching TRBD1 (5 bases). Trimming left V 3 bases short and J 4 bases short, with 16 bases between. The germline CDR1 and CDR2 sequences are SGHNT and YYREEE (reference sequence). This CDR3 comprises 15 residues. The CDR3 region is CASSSERTGVYGYTF. In DNA, the CDR3 is TGTGCCAGCAGCTCCGAACGGACGGGGGTCTATGGCTACACCTTC.

The chain couples TRBV2 to TRBJ2-3; 13 positions match TRBD2. The CDR3 consists of 15 residues. CDR1 and CDR2 (germline): SNHLY, FYNNEI. The V segment lost 6 bases and the J segment 3 bases; nucleotides outside the gene matches: 3. CDR3 sequence reads: CASSRLAGGTDTQYF. The CDR3 nucleotides read TGTGCCAGCAGCAGACTAGCGGGGGGAACAGATACGCAGTATTTT.

This clone was seen a single time. The chain has TRBV6-6 and TRBJ2-1; 8 bases agree with TRBD1. This CDR3 spans 14 amino acids. The germline gives CDR1 MNHNY, CDR2 SVGAGI (reference sequence). Losses at the gene ends were 10 bases for V and 3 bases for J; bases not matched to a gene: 8. CDR3 DNA: TGTGCCATCAACGCCGGACAGGGCTACAATGAGCAGTTCTTC. This gives the protein CAINAGQGYNEQFF.